This is a list of T cell receptor beta chains from one sample in a study of CD8 T cells in Susac syndrome. A single record per CDR3 protein comes from TCRdb applying MiXCR to the immunoSEQ multiplex PCR reads. The repertoire consists of 250,000 to 300,000 distinct CDR3 sequences, with roughly 85% occurring once and the leading ten covering around 0.22%. The sequenced material came from CD8+ T cells from PBMCs. These receptors came from a human donor with multiple sclerosis. Each CDR3 is given with its conserved first and last residue. A D gene is named only where the DNA matches it firmly. The size of a clone is reported for some rows only, either as once, few or many, or as a class for expanded clones.

d_call	v_call	clone_size	j_call	cdr3_aa	cdr3_nt
TRBD2	TRBV27	.	TRBJ2-7	CASSWIAGASYEQYF	TGTGCCAGCAGTTGGATAGCGGGGGCGTCCTACGAGCAGTACTTC
TRBD1	TRBV24-1	.	TRBJ1-5	CATSDSGQGAHQPQHF	TGTGCCACCAGTGATTCCGGACAGGGGGCTCATCAGCCCCAGCATTTT
TRBD2	TRBV15	.	TRBJ2-1	CATSTSGRGNEQFF	TGTGCCACCTCGACTAGCGGGAGGGGGAATGAGCAGTTCTTC
TRBD2	TRBV3-1	.	TRBJ2-2	CASSPTSGVTGELFF	TGTGCCAGCAGCCCGACTAGCGGGGTCACCGGGGAGCTGTTTTTT
TRBD1	TRBV10-3	.	TRBJ2-5	CATRGGWGTQYF	TGTGCCACCAGAGGGGGCTGGGGGACCCAGTACTTC
.	TRBV25-1	.	TRBJ2-3	CASSEYKEFGATQYF	TGTGCCAGCAGTGAATACAAGGAATTTGGGGCTACGCAGTATTTT
TRBD2	TRBV19	.	TRBJ2-1	CASTMGTSAYNEQFF	TGTGCCAGTACCATGGGGACTAGCGCTTACAATGAGCAGTTCTTC
.	TRBV28	.	TRBJ1-1	CASSPTHPNTEAFF	TGTGCCAGCAGTCCCACACACCCGAACACTGAAGCTTTCTTT
.	TRBV29-1	.	TRBJ1-1	CSVDILNTEAFF	TGCAGCGTTGATATCCTGAACACTGAAGCTTTCTTT
.	TRBV29-1	.	TRBJ2-5	CSVEDGGRAATQYF	TGCAGCGTTGAAGATGGAGGCAGGGCAGCGACCCAGTACTTC
.	TRBV6-4	.	TRBJ2-1	CASSDRESGADEQFF	TGTGCCAGCAGTGACCGGGAGAGTGGGGCCGATGAGCAGTTCTTC
.	TRBV28	.	TRBJ2-1	CASSLEGFPGYNEQFF	TGTGCCAGCAGTTTAGAAGGGTTCCCCGGATACAATGAGCAGTTCTTC
.	TRBV28	.	TRBJ1-4	CASSFGPSDSSTNEKLFF	TGTGCCAGCAGTTTCGGGCCTTCGGACAGTTCAACTAATGAAAAACTGTTTTTT
.	TRBV28	.	TRBJ2-5	CASKFGAPQETQYF	TGTGCCAGCAAGTTTGGGGCGCCCCAAGAGACCCAGTACTTC
TRBD1	TRBV6-5	.	TRBJ2-3	CASSYSGTGTDTQYF	TGTGCCAGCAGTTACTCCGGGACAGGGACAGATACGCAGTATTTT
TRBD2	TRBV29-1	.	TRBJ2-1	CSVRLAGAEQFF	TGCAGCGTCAGACTAGCGGGAGCTGAGCAGTTCTTC
TRBD1	TRBV7-9	.	TRBJ2-3	CASSSGGQGADTQYF	TGTGCCAGCAGCTCAGGAGGACAGGGGGCAGATACGCAGTATTTT
.	TRBV7-3	.	TRBJ2-1	CASSLTRGGGDEQFF	TGTGCCAGCAGCCTCACTCGGGGAGGGGGCGATGAGCAGTTCTTC
.	TRBV4-3	.	TRBJ2-1	CASSHLGLPGPKGNEQFF	TGCGCCAGCAGCCATCTTGGTTTACCGGGTCCTAAAGGGAATGAGCAGTTCTTC
.	TRBV5-4	few	TRBJ1-2	CASNSWSYGYTF	TGTGCCAGCAATTCCTGGTCCTATGGCTACACCTTC
TRBD1	TRBV28	.	TRBJ1-5	CASSFGDRVINQPQHF	TGTGCCAGCAGTTTCGGCGACAGGGTCATCAATCAGCCCCAGCATTTT
.	TRBV7-2	.	TRBJ2-4	CASSLYPLWIQYF	TGTGCCAGCAGCCTTTACCCCTTATGGATTCAGTACTTC
.	TRBV5-4	.	TRBJ2-2	CASSLMAADGGELFF	TGTGCCAGCAGCTTGATGGCGGCCGACGGCGGGGAGCTGTTTTTT
TRBD1	TRBV19	.	TRBJ2-1	CASSIDRDYNEQFF	TGTGCCAGTAGTATCGACAGGGATTACAATGAGCAGTTCTTC
.	TRBV4-3	.	TRBJ2-3	CASSQDWPGGTDTQYF	TGCGCCAGCAGCCAAGATTGGCCGGGGGGCACAGATACGCAGTATTTT
.	TRBV9	.	TRBJ2-1	CASSEDTGRHNEQFF	TGTGCCAGCAGCGAGGACACTGGAAGGCACAATGAGCAGTTCTTC
.	TRBV27	.	TRBJ2-7	CATGAGAAYYEQYF	TGTGCCACGGGGGCAGGGGCGGCCTACTACGAGCAGTACTTC
.	TRBV11-1	.	TRBJ1-1	CASSEHPGHNEAFF	TGTGCCAGCAGCGAACACCCCGGACACAATGAAGCTTTCTTT
TRBD1	TRBV27	few	TRBJ1-5	CASSWTGNQPQHF	TGTGCCAGCAGCTGGACAGGGAACCAGCCCCAGCATTTT
TRBD2	TRBV30	.	TRBJ2-7	CAWSTSGGYEQYF	TGTGCCTGGAGTACTAGCGGGGGGTACGAGCAGTACTTC
.	TRBV6-6	.	TRBJ2-7	CASSDRLSYEQYF	TGTGCCAGCAGTGACAGGCTCTCCTACGAGCAGTACTTC
.	TRBV6-2/TRBV6-3	.	TRBJ1-5	CASSQPTGSNQPQHF	TGTGCCAGCAGCCAACCTACAGGTAGCAATCAGCCCCAGCATTTT
TRBD1	TRBV5-4	once	TRBJ1-2	CASSPGEDRVSGYTF	TGTGCCAGCAGCCCAGGAGAAGACAGGGTTTCTGGCTACACCTTC
.	TRBV27	.	TRBJ1-2	CASSLSQGPDYGYTF	TGTGCCAGCAGTTTATCCCAGGGACCAGACTATGGCTACACCTTC
TRBD2	TRBV15	.	TRBJ2-1	CATSREGDSGIVRIGEQFF	TGTGCCACCAGCAGGGAGGGTGATAGCGGGATAGTAAGGATTGGTGAGCAGTTCTTC
TRBD2	TRBV4-1	.	TRBJ2-1	CASSPPPSSGRLNEQFF	TGCGCCAGCAGCCCTCCACCCTCTAGCGGGCGCCTCAATGAGCAGTTCTTC
.	TRBV5-6	few	TRBJ2-3	CASSWTPLNTDTQYF	TGTGCCAGCAGCTGGACCCCCCTCAACACAGATACGCAGTATTTT
TRBD1	TRBV28	.	TRBJ1-2	CASSLAGGGGYTF	TGTGCCAGCAGTTTAGCAGGGGGCGGTGGCTACACCTTC
.	TRBV9	.	TRBJ2-3	CASSYTQGRTDTQYF	TGTGCCAGCAGCTATACACAGGGCCGCACAGATACGCAGTATTTT
.	TRBV6-1	few	TRBJ1-2	CASRNPGPEGLGYTF	TGTGCCAGCAGGAACCCGGGGCCTGAGGGGCTCGGCTACACCTTC
.	TRBV5-1	.	TRBJ2-1	CASSLAGGSGDYNEQFF	TGCGCCAGCAGCCTGGCTGGGGGAAGCGGAGACTACAATGAGCAGTTCTTC